A single TCR beta chain is shown here with its context. Its target is unknown. This sample was included in a study of long-term antiretroviral therapy in people with HIV. The germline V gene has CDR1 SEHNR and CDR2 FQNEAQ (reference sequence). The CDR3 is 15 amino acids. J lost 2 bases, V lost 5 bases, and 8 bases had no gene match. Survey-level immunoSEQ v3.0 assays were run. Repertoires were generated with immunoSEQ multiplex PCR, while TCRdb's copy carries only in-frame clones and drops some. The sample has nearly 30,000 clones; about nine tenths are singletons. Study-level results: Samples were collected from the mid-2000s to the late 2010s under possibly less effective ART regimens. Repertoire composition at all time points was dominated by clones that had expanded before ART. Adherence to ART, viral resistance and therapy changes lacked any data. Controls exceeded HIV repertoires in CDR3 length range.

The rearrangement joins TRBV7-9 to TRBJ2-5, with 7 bases matching TRBD1. The sequencing used unsorted PBMCs, collected 3.2 years before starting antiretroviral therapy. This sequence originates from a man aged 45-65 years with HIV. The CDR3 bases are TGTGCCAGCAGCCCTTCCGGGACAGCTCAAGAGACCCAGTACTTC. Translated, it gives CASSPSGTAQETQYF.